This T cell receptor beta chain was sequenced for a study of T cell changes during pregnancy in multiple sclerosis. The V gene's germline CDR1 is SGDLS and CDR2 YYNGEE. The CDR3 runs to 14 residues. V was pared by 4 bases and J by 8 bases, with 18 bases between. Only in-frame clones appear in the TCRdb table, and some are missing; sequencing was by immunoSEQ multiplex PCR. The sample yields 35,000 to 45,000 clones, over 85% seen once. The sample in question was CD4+ T cells from peripheral blood mononuclear cells, obtained before pregnancy. The V call is TRBV9, the J call TRBJ1-2, with D tentatively TRBD1 (6 bases). The receptor comes from a female donor with multiple sclerosis, enrolled in a pregnancy study. CDR3 bases: TGTGCCAGCAGCCCCCCCCAAGGGGGTGTCGGCTACACCTTC. Its translation is CASSPPQGGVGYTF.